The rows below give T cell receptor beta chains drawn from one sample of a study of T cells in Graves' hyperthyroidism and ophthalmopathy. TCRdb reanalysed the multiplex PCR reads using MiXCR and keeps one entry per CDR3 protein. The sample holds around 580,000 distinct CDR3 sequences, roughly a sixth seen once. What was sequenced was blood. All receptors derive from a woman younger than 35 with Graves' hyperthyroidism. Each CDR3 is given with its conserved first and last residue. The order of the fields is D gene, clone size, J gene, V gene, CDR3 protein, CDR3 DNA. D genes are given only for firm matches. Not all rows give a size; the values are once, few, many and, for expanded clones, a class.

>NA|few|TRBJ1-5|TRBV20-1
CSVHTSTYPTNQPQHF
TGCAGTGTTCACACATCCACCTATCCGACGAATCAGCCCCAGCATTTT
>NA|NA|TRBJ1-1|TRBV19
CASNIRNTEAFF
TGTGCCAGCAATATCAGAAACACTGAAGCTTTCTTT
>TRBD1|many|TRBJ1-2|TRBV28
CASRPWTGINYGYTF
TGTGCCAGCAGACCCTGGACAGGGATCAACTATGGCTACACCTTC
>NA|NA|TRBJ1-2|TRBV20-1
CSASHSPNYGYTF
TGCAGTGCTAGTCACAGCCCTAACTATGGCTACACCTTC
>TRBD2|many|TRBJ2-7|TRBV2
CASSVEATGLAGNEQYF
TGTGCCAGCAGTGTAGAGGCAACGGGATTAGCGGGAAACGAGCAGTACTTC
>TRBD2|many|TRBJ2-7|TRBV2
CASTAGGRPTYEQYF
TGTGCCAGCACGGCGGGAGGACGACCTACCTACGAGCAGTACTTC
>NA|many|TRBJ2-3|TRBV29-1
CSVEGRGGGHTQYF
TGCAGCGTTGAAGGTAGAGGCGGCGGGCATACGCAGTATTTT
>TRBD2|NA|TRBJ2-1|TRBV20-1
CSASTSGSGGEQFF
TGCAGTGCTAGTACCAGCGGGAGTGGGGGTGAGCAGTTCTTC
>NA|few|TRBJ2-1|TRBV6-1
CASSDRTGAGDEQFF
TGTGCCAGCAGTGACAGAACGGGGGCGGGCGATGAGCAGTTCTTC
>NA|many|TRBJ1-4|TRBV2
CASSENRAVAEKLFF
TGTGCCAGCAGTGAAAACAGGGCGGTTGCGGAAAAACTGTTTTTT
>NA|NA|TRBJ2-3|TRBV12-3/TRBV12-4
CASSLGSNTQYF
TGTGCCAGCAGTTTGGGTAGCAATACGCAGTATTTT
>TRBD1|many|TRBJ2-3|TRBV20-1
CSARGQGADTQYF
TGCAGTGCTAGAGGACAGGGCGCAGATACGCAGTATTTT
>NA|many|TRBJ2-7|TRBV3-1
CASSHSEAGWQQYF
TGTGCCAGCAGCCATTCGGAGGCCGGCTGGCAGCAGTACTTC
>NA|many|TRBJ1-5|TRBV7-9
CASSPGRDVQPQHF
TGTGCCAGCAGCCCTGGGAGGGACGTTCAGCCCCAGCATTTT
>NA|NA|TRBJ2-3|TRBV7-6
CASTFTSDLKDTDTQYF
TGTGCCAGCACCTTCACTTCAGACTTAAAAGACACAGATACGCAGTATTTT
>NA|many|TRBJ2-7|TRBV12-3/TRBV12-4
CASSMSSTYEQYF
TGTGCCAGCAGTATGAGCAGCACCTACGAGCAGTACTTC
>TRBD1|many|TRBJ2-3|TRBV20-1
CSASGLGTGVLISTDTQYF
TGCAGTGCTAGCGGTCTCGGGACAGGGGTCCTCATTAGCACAGATACGCAGTATTTT
>TRBD2|few|TRBJ2-2|TRBV7-9
CASIGRGSGYTGELFF
TGTGCCAGCATCGGGAGGGGAAGCGGGTACACCGGGGAGCTGTTTTTT
>TRBD2|NA|TRBJ2-5|TRBV24-1
CATSDPRGQRGFQETQYF
TGTGCCACCAGTGATCCCCGCGGACAGCGGGGGTTTCAAGAGACCCAGTACTTC
>TRBD2|NA|TRBJ2-3|TRBV4-2
CASSQEGLAGGTDTQYF
TGTGCCAGCAGCCAAGAAGGGCTAGCGGGAGGCACAGATACGCAGTATTTT
>TRBD1|many|TRBJ2-1|TRBV12-3/TRBV12-4
CASTRTGGLNEQFF
TGTGCCAGCACTCGGACAGGGGGGTTGAATGAGCAGTTCTTC
>TRBD1|NA|TRBJ2-5|TRBV9
CASSPTVAGGGETQYF
TGTGCCAGCAGCCCTACTGTGGCAGGGGGCGGAGAGACCCAGTACTTC
>TRBD2|many|TRBJ2-7|TRBV7-9
CASSLQRGGYEQYF
TGTGCCAGCAGCTTACAGCGGGGGGGCTACGAGCAGTACTTC
>NA|NA|TRBJ2-1|TRBV6-1
CASRLKVSNEQFF
TGTGCCAGCAGGTTGAAGGTCTCCAATGAGCAGTTCTTC
>TRBD1|many|TRBJ1-2|TRBV12-3/TRBV12-4
CASSLTGVWGYTF
TGTGCCAGCAGTCTCACAGGGGTTTGGGGCTACACCTTC
>NA|many|TRBJ1-1|TRBV7-6
CASSIQGGVMNTEAFF
TGTGCCAGCAGTATACAGGGTGGGGTGATGAACACTGAAGCTTTCTTT
>NA|NA|TRBJ2-1|TRBV12-3/TRBV12-4
CASSGQIYNEQFF
TGTGCCAGCAGCGGACAGATTTACAATGAGCAGTTCTTC
>TRBD1|NA|TRBJ1-4|TRBV7-2
CASTQGARTNEKLFF
TGTGCCAGCACCCAGGGGGCGCGAACTAATGAAAAACTGTTTTTT